Shown below are 17 T cell receptor beta chains from a single sample sequenced in a study of shared clonotypes between healthy human individuals. TCRdb's copy holds only in-frame clones and misses some; the assay was immunoSEQ multiplex PCR. The table includes 2.5 million or so clones, around nine tenths detected once. Sequenced sample: naive CD4+ T cells sorted from blood. Stated subset: CD45RA+ positively selected. These receptors all stem from a man between 18 and 29 years old in good health.

A note on this clone: The same CDR3 is also encoded by other DNA sequences in this sample. This chain links TRBV11-2 with TRBJ2-7, with TRBD2 identical over 7 bases. Trimming cost V 1 base and J 1 base; bases outside gene matches: 1. This CDR3 has 14 residues. Germline V lookup: CDR1 SGHAT, CDR2 FQNNGV. The CDR3 DNA sequence: TGTGCCAGCAGCTTAGTCGGGGGGTCCTACGAGCAGTACTTC. It is translated as CASSLVGGSYEQYF.

This chain links TRBV2 with TRBJ2-5; 10 bases are a match to TRBD2. Germline CDR1 SNHLY, CDR2 FYNNEI. Losses at the gene ends were 8 bases for V and 4 bases for J; bases not matched to a gene: 7. The CDR3 is 14 amino acids. DNA of the CDR3: TGTGCCAGCGGGCGAGCGGGAGGGCCAGAGACCCAGTACTTC. Its protein is CASGRAGGPETQYF.

The rearrangement joins TRBV7-3 to TRBJ2-3, with a weak D call TRBD1 (5 bases). V was clipped by 3 bases and J by 4 bases, with 14 bases between them. CDR3 length: 15 residues. The germline gives CDR1 SGHTA, CDR2 FQGTGA. CDR3 sequence reads: CASSLGRRDADTQYF. CDR3 DNA sequence: TGTGCCAGCAGCTTGGGGCGCAGGGATGCAGATACGCAGTATTTT.

This chain links TRBV7-2 with TRBJ2-1, with 9 bases aligning to TRBD1. V lost 6 bases and J lost 7; bases outside the gene matches: 7. The CDR3 totals 14 residues. The V gene's germline CDR1 is SGHTA and CDR2 FQGNSA. The CDR3 DNA sequence: TGTGCCAGCAGGGGACAGGGTGCAATTAATGAGCAGTTCTTC. Protein sequence: CASRGQGAINEQFF. The full variable domain, rest sourced from reference TRBV7-2 and TRBJ2-1, is GAGVSQSPSNKVTEKGKDVELRCDPISGHTALYWYRQSLGQGLEFLIYFQGNSAPDKSGLPSDRFSAERTGGSVSTLTIQRTQQEDSAVYLCASRGQGAINEQFFGPGTRLTVL.

V is TRBV7-9 and J is TRBJ2-1, with 10 bases matching TRBD2. Germline trimming cut 6 bases from V and 3 bases from J; bases unmatched to any gene: 8. CDR1 is SEHNR, CDR2 FQNEAQ, per germline (reference sequence). The CDR3 is made up of 16 amino acids. DNA of the CDR3: TGTGCCAGCAGTCCCACAGGGACTAGCGACTACAATGAGCAGTTCTTC. This sequence encodes CASSPTGTSDYNEQFF.

This rearrangement joins TRBV4-1 to TRBJ2-5, with 10 bases that match TRBD2. The CDR3 contains 18 residues. Germline CDR1 reads MGHRA; CDR2 reads YSYEKL. V was clipped by 0 bases and J by 4 bases; unmatched bases: 11. The DNA for the CDR3 is TGCGCCAGCAGCCAAGATCTTATGTTAGCGGGGGGCCTAGAGACCCAGTACTTC. This codes for CASSQDLMLAGGLETQYF.

The gene calls are TRBV7-9 and TRBJ1-1; D unclear. V dropped 5 bases and J dropped 1 base, with 8 bases sitting between them. This CDR3 spans 13 amino acids. Germline CDR1 is SEHNR and CDR2 is FQNEAQ (reference sequence). The CDR3 protein is CASSAYTNTEAFF. Here the CDR3 DNA reads TGTGCCAGCAGCGCATATACGAACACTGAAGCTTTCTTT.

A word on this clone: Other DNA sequences in this sample translate to the same CDR3. The chain is built from TRBV5-1 and TRBJ1-5; 9 bases align to TRBD1. Germline V gene lookup returns CDR1 SGHRS and CDR2 YFSETQ. CDR3 length equals 14 residues. J gave up 6 bases and V 4 bases, and 5 bases lay outside the gene matches. CDR3 DNA sequence: TGCGCCAGCAGCCCGGACAGGGGAGGTCAGCCCCAGCATTTT. Translation: CASSPDRGGQPQHF.

The V call is TRBV5-1, the J call TRBJ1-6; D ambiguous. V lost 4 bases, J lost 0 bases, and 8 bases lay in between. Germline V gene data show CDR1 as SGHRS and CDR2 as YFSETQ. The CDR3 is made up of 15 amino acids. The CDR3 DNA sequence: TGCGCCAGCAGCCGAACCAGCTCCTATAATTCACCCCTCCACTTT. This translates into CASSRTSSYNSPLHF.

This clone was observed once. The chain is built from TRBV7-2 and TRBJ2-5; 9 positions match TRBD2. J lost 5 bases, V lost 4 bases, and 11 bases had no gene match. Germline lookup yields CDR1 SGHTA and CDR2 FQGNSA. There are 16 residues in the CDR3. The CDR3 sequence: CASSSTSGKTQETQYF. The CDR3 DNA reads TGTGCCAGCAGCTCGACTAGCGGAAAAACCCAGGAGACCCAGTACTTC.

Regarding this clone: Sequence at one end of the junction differs from germline and may be a read error. The genes are TRBV7-7 and TRBJ2-2; TRBD1 is a possible D gene (5 bases). The length of the CDR3 is 18 residues. Germline-derived CDR1 and CDR2 are SSHAT and FNYEAQ (reference sequence). The CDR3 sequence: CASSSREVGAANTGELFF. CDR3 in DNA: TGTGCTAGCAGCTCGCGTGAAGTTGGGGCCGCGAACACCGGGGAGCTGTTTTTT.

Concerning this clone: Distinct nucleotide sequences in the sample also encode this CDR3. This chain joins TRBV5-6 and TRBJ1-5, with D possibly TRBD1 on 5 matching bases. The germline gives CDR1 SGHDT, CDR2 YYEEEE. CDR3 size: 16 residues. V shed 2 bases and J shed 0 bases, with 12 bases lying between them. The CDR3 region is CASSFGTGYSNQPQHF. CDR3 in DNA: TGTGCCAGCAGCTTTGGGACGGGGTATAGCAATCAGCCCCAGCATTTT.

This chain uses TRBV28 with TRBJ2-1; D is uncertain. Trimming stripped 6 bases from V and 3 bases from J, with 15 bases between. CDR1 is MDHEN, CDR2 SYDVKM, per germline. The CDR3 contains 15 residues. The CDR3 sequence: CASSTALLSYNEQFF. The CDR3 nucleotides are TGTGCCAGCAGCACCGCCCTCTTGAGCTACAATGAGCAGTTCTTC.

This clone appeared a few times. This chain connects TRBV19 to TRBJ1-1, with D possibly TRBD1 on 5 matching bases. V lost 3 bases, J lost 11 bases, and 10 bases lay in between. Germline lookup yields CDR1 LNHDA and CDR2 SQIVND (reference sequence). The CDR3 totals 11 residues. The chain's CDR3 is CASSMKGPAFF. The CDR3 DNA is TGTGCCAGTAGTATGAAGGGGCCTGCTTTCTTT.

The V and J genes are TRBV5-4 and TRBJ2-1; D is possibly TRBD2 (5 bases). Trimming shortened V by 0 bases and J by 3 bases, and 7 bases separated the two germline ends. This CDR3 has 14 residues. Per germline, CDR1 SGHNT and CDR2 YYREEE (reference sequence). The CDR3 protein is CASSLDGNYNEQFF. The CDR3 DNA sequence: TGTGCCAGCAGCTTGGACGGGAACTACAATGAGCAGTTCTTC.

V usage is TRBV11-2 and J usage is TRBJ2-7; 11 bases are shared with TRBD2. The CDR3 consists of 15 residues. Germline trimming cut 6 bases from V and 2 bases from J; bases unmatched to any gene: 6. In germline, CDR1 is SGHAT, CDR2 FQNNGV. The CDR3 loop reads CASRPPGLAAYEQYF. CDR3 DNA: TGTGCCAGCAGACCACCGGGACTAGCGGCCTACGAGCAGTACTTC.

In its sample, this clone was seen once. This sequence joins TRBV7-2 and TRBJ1-6; TRBD1 aligns across 8 bases. The V gene's germline CDR1 is SGHTA and CDR2 FQGNSA. This CDR3 region has 14 residues. V gave up 3 bases and J gave up 11 bases; unmatched junction bases: 6. As DNA, the CDR3 is TGTGCCAGCAGCTTTGGACAGGGATGGACACCCCTCCACTTT. This codes for CASSFGQGWTPLHF.